This T cell receptor beta chain was sequenced during a study of T cell responses to AZD1222 COVID-19 vaccine. Study conclusions and caveats: At study baseline, merely roughly 6 AZD1222 recipients were seropositive. Clonal diversity may have been underestimated in mostly white British donors. None of the repertoires were sampled until the peak T cell response had passed.

V gave up 1 base and J gave up 7 bases, with 14 bases separating them. CDR3 length: 15 residues. Germline CDR1 and CDR2: LGHDT and YNNKEL (reference sequence). A note on this clone: As yet, its antigen is unknown.

Only in-frame clones appear in the TCRdb table, and some are missing; sequencing was by immunoSEQ multiplex PCR. The sample has under 150,000 clones; roughly 92% are singletons. The chain combines TRBV3-1 (or the pseudogene TRBV3-2) with TRBJ2-1; D is unclear. This sequence was found in an adult who received the AZD1222 COVID-19 vaccine. The starting material was peripheral blood, obtained 28 days after the second AZD1222 dose. The CDR3 DNA follows: TGTGCCAGCAGCCAAGGAAGCGCTCTCCGTAATGAGCAGTTCTTC. Amino acids: CASSQGSALRNEQFF.